These T cell receptor beta chains were read from a single sample in a study of T-cell memory formation after mild COVID-19. TCRdb re-derived calls from the 5' RACE reads in MiXCR, one entry per CDR3 protein. This sample yields hundreds of thousands of distinct CDR3 sequences, of which roughly a fifth are seen a single time; roughly 8.1% belongs to the top ten. The material sequenced was PBMCs or a T cell subset sorted from them (not recorded which). The receptor set was obtained from an adult woman who had mild COVID-19 (a few samples of this study predate the infection). Cell type and time point are not known. The CDR3 runs from the conserved cysteine through the conserved F or W. The order of the fields is J gene, V gene, CDR3 protein.

>TRBJ2-7|TRBV19
CAAGGQGSEQYF
>TRBJ2-7|TRBV4-1
CASSRQVAGNYEQYF
>TRBJ2-3|TRBV6-1
CASSEIWTSGVNGDTQYF
>TRBJ2-1|TRBV6-4
CASSDSGLASYNEQFF
>TRBJ2-3|TRBV6-6
CASSYLVEPFTDTQYF
>TRBJ1-1|TRBV21-1
CASSPTGEAEAFF
>TRBJ2-1|TRBV11-2
CASSLGRTGVKVQFF
>TRBJ1-2|TRBV24-1
CATSDGDTYSNYGYTF
>TRBJ2-1|TRBV12-3/TRBV12-4
CASTRPGQIYNEQFF
>TRBJ1-4|TRBV9
CASSAGSRNNEKLFF
>TRBJ2-1|TRBV15
CATSEAAISSYNEQFF
>TRBJ2-2|TRBV7-9
CASRNLDVAGELFF
>TRBJ2-7|TRBV15
CATSSATGSSYEQYF
>TRBJ1-1|TRBV21-1
CASSKGVDGPGRAFF
>TRBJ1-2|TRBV20-1
CSAATDGYTF
>TRBJ2-1|TRBV4-3
CASSQGLAGVFWDEQFF
>TRBJ1-2|TRBV7-2
CASSLTEANYGYTF
>TRBJ2-1|TRBV20-1
CSARSRGLGVTDEQFF
>TRBJ2-6|TRBV14
CASSQDWRVTGANVLTF
>TRBJ2-7|TRBV24-1
CATSERGNSYEQYF
>TRBJ2-3|TRBV12-3/TRBV12-4
CASSFRESTDTQYF
>TRBJ1-2|TRBV5-1
CASSFGQSPANYGYTF
>TRBJ2-6|TRBV7-9
CASSLGLGRNYSGANVLTF
>TRBJ2-7|TRBV7-9
CASSPGGRIYEQYF
>TRBJ2-5|TRBV7-6
CASSYFSPRQYF
>TRBJ2-5|TRBV5-1
CASSLAGTGGSETQYF
>TRBJ2-2|TRBV7-2
CASSRLRNTGELFF
>TRBJ2-3|TRBV24-1
CATGPGQNTDTQYF
>TRBJ2-7|TRBV6-2/TRBV6-3
CASGPHSGLAGSEQYF
>TRBJ2-1|TRBV7-9
CASSLGNQEQFF
>TRBJ2-1|TRBV2
CASRWGQGANEQFF
>TRBJ1-1|TRBV29-1
CSVGRGRGTEAFF
>TRBJ2-5|TRBV11-3
CASSLGAEQETQYF
>TRBJ1-5|TRBV12-3/TRBV12-4
CASARADSNQPQHF
>TRBJ2-5|TRBV7-6
CASSSTGRLETQYF
>TRBJ2-7|TRBV21-1
CASSKRLGLPYEQYF
>TRBJ2-7|TRBV9
CASSVEPTIYSGEQYF
>TRBJ2-7|TRBV27
CASRGFAYEQYF
>TRBJ2-3|TRBV15
CATSMGGADTQYF
>TRBJ1-1|TRBV4-1
CASSLFASDTEAFF
>TRBJ2-1|TRBV19
CASSIGRLEQFF
>TRBJ2-7|TRBV7-6
CASSLEFLGGHEQYF